This TCR beta chain was sequenced in a study of T cell repertoires in cytomegalovirus infection. TCRdb reprocessed the reads with MiXCR, giving one entry per CDR3 protein. The sample lists about 360,000 distinct CDR3 sequences; over 15% were seen once. The CDR3 spans 13 residues. V was clipped by 1 base and J by 5 bases, with 8 bases between them. The germline V gene encodes CDR1 SNHLY and CDR2 FYNNEI. The rearrangement joins TRBV2 to TRBJ1-2; tentative D call: TRBD1 (6 bases). This TCR came from a human donor in good health (CMV status not recorded). Some clones in this sample may be carry-over from other donors' samples. Sequenced: PBMCs. This CDR3 is CASSEGTAYGYTF. The CDR3 bases are TGTGCCAGCAGTGAAGGGACAGCTTATGGCTACACCTTC.